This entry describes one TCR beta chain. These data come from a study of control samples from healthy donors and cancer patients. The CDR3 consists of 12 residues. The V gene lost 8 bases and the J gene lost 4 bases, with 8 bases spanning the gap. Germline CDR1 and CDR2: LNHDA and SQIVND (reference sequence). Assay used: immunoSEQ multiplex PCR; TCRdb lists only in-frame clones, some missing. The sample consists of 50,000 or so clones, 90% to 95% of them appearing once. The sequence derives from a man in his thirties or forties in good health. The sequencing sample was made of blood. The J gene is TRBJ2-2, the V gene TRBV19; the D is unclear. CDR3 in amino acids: CASARVTGELFF. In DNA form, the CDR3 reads TGTGCCAGTGCCCGGGTCACCGGGGAGCTGTTTTTT.